The text below deals with one T cell receptor (beta chain). The entry originates in a study of blood T cell repertoires in COVID-19. In the study's own analysis: Amplification with reference gene primers provided the estimates of nucleated cell counts. TCRdb keeps only in-frame clones here, not all; method: immunoSEQ multiplex PCR. V, J and clone size are those of that table, while D and trimming were read from the DNA. The sample contains about 230,000 clones, about 83% of which appear only once. The CDR3 totals 17 residues. Trimming took off 2 bases at V and 0 bases at J, with 16 bases between the two ends. The V gene's germline CDR1 is LNHDA and CDR2 SQIVND (reference sequence).

This clonotype was obtained from a man older than 75 with acute or convalescent COVID-19. The chain uses TRBV19 and TRBJ1-2; D is perhaps TRBD1 (6 bases). Sequences were obtained from peripheral blood. This chain's CDR3 is CASSIQAQGAANYGYTF. Here the CDR3 DNA reads TGTGCCAGTAGTATACAAGCACAGGGAGCCGCTAACTATGGCTACACCTTC.